One and the same sample provided the 22 T cell receptor beta chains below, sequenced in a study of cytomegalovirus exposure and HLA in healthy donors. Primers for the PCR totalled 60 Vbeta and 13 Jbeta. Method: immunoSEQ multiplex PCR; TCRdb's copy keeps in-frame clones and lacks some. Among around 37,000 clones listed, more than 65% were seen once. Material: PBMCs. The receptors stem from a man in his fifties in good health and CMV-seronegative.

This clone was seen a handful of times. The chain carries TRBV7-6 and TRBJ1-4; 8 bases map to TRBD1. CDR1 SGHVS and CDR2 FNYEAQ come from the germline V gene. The J segment lost 8 bases and the V segment lost 1 base, leaving 9 bases of the junction unmatched. This CDR3 is built from 16 residues. The CDR3 protein is CASSLGAGGSQEKLFF. CDR3 DNA: TGTGCCAGCAGCTTAGGAGCAGGGGGCTCGCAGGAAAAACTGTTTTTT.

J is TRBJ2-3 and V is TRBV7-2; no definite D call. This CDR3 has 13 residues. Germline-derived CDR1 and CDR2 are SGHTA and FQGNSA. With 2 bases removed from V and 5 bases from J, the gap between germline ends came to 8 bases. This chain's CDR3 is CASSLNQRDTQYF. CDR3 bases: TGTGCCAGCAGCTTAAACCAGCGAGATACGCAGTATTTT.

The genes are TRBV18 and TRBJ2-7; unclear D gene. The length of the CDR3 is 13 residues. V was trimmed by 8 bases and J by 0 bases, leaving 11 bases between them. Germline V gives CDR1 KGHSH, CDR2 LQKENI. In DNA, the CDR3 is TGTGCCAGCCGTACAGAGAGCTCCTACGAGCAGTACTTC. Translating it yields CASRTESSYEQYF.

The chain is built from TRBV7-9 and TRBJ1-5; TRBD1 is a possible D gene (5 bases). The CDR3 extends over 15 amino acids. From germline, CDR1 is SEHNR and CDR2 FQNEAQ (reference sequence). V dropped 5 bases and J dropped 2 bases, with 13 bases sitting between them. This chain's CDR3 is CASSPKGGGNQPQHF. In nucleotides, the CDR3 is TGTGCCAGCAGCCCCAAGGGAGGGGGCAATCAGCCCCAGCATTTT.

This clone appeared once. The chain has TRBV7-8 and TRBJ2-2, with D unresolved. Germline CDR1 and CDR2: SGHVS and FQNEAQ. The CDR3 covers 15 residues. Trimming took off 6 bases at V and 1 base at J, with 12 bases between the two ends. The CDR3 sequence is CASSYQEENTGELFF. The CDR3 DNA sequence: TGTGCCAGCAGTTACCAGGAAGAGAACACCGGGGAGCTGTTTTTT.

J is TRBJ2-5 and V is TRBV5-1; possible D gene TRBD1, 6 bases. The DNA end is more similar to TRBJ2-7, so the J call may be wrong. Germline-derived CDR1 and CDR2 are SGHRS and YFSETQ. The CDR3 length is 18 residues. The CDR3 sequence: CASRPHATHRVFPYEQYF. For the CDR3, the DNA is TGCGCCAGCCGCCCTCACGCAACGCACAGGGTCTTCCCCTACGAGCAGTACTTC.

This chain connects TRBV4-1 to TRBJ1-3; D might be TRBD1 (5 bases). The CDR3 covers 15 residues. The ends were cut back, 1 base at V and 8 bases at J, with 15 bases in the middle. In germline, CDR1 is MGHRA, CDR2 YSYEKL. The CDR3 DNA is TGCGCCAGCAGCCAAGGTGTGACGGAGGGGTACACCATATATTTT. It yields the protein CASSQGVTEGYTIYF.

The rearrangement links TRBV7-8 to TRBJ1-1; tentative D call: TRBD1 (6 bases). The V gene's germline CDR1 is SGHVS and CDR2 FQNEAQ. The V gene lost 5 bases and the J gene lost 0 bases, with 7 bases spanning the gap. The CDR3 length is 13 residues. DNA of the CDR3: TGTGCCAGCAGCGGGGGCCTGAACACTGAAGCTTTCTTT. Its protein product is CASSGGLNTEAFF.

The DNA for the CDR3 is TGTGCCAGCAACCTTAGGGAGTCTGGGGCCAACGTCCTGACTTTC. Translating it yields CASNLRESGANVLTF. The chain employs TRBV5-6 and TRBJ2-6, with D possibly TRBD2 on 5 matching bases. The germline V gene has CDR1 SGHDT and CDR2 YYEEEE. There are 15 residues in the CDR3. The ends were cut back, 6 bases at V and 1 base at J, with 11 bases in the middle. Filled out from reference TRBV5-6 and TRBJ2-6, the complete variable domain reads DAGVTQSPTHLIKTRGQQVTLRCSPKSGHDTVSWYQQALGQGPQFIFQYYEEEERQRGNFPDRFSGHQFPNYSSELNVNALLLGDSALYLCASNLRESGANVLTFGAGSRLTVL.

This chain joins TRBV4-3 and TRBJ2-1; possibly TRBD2 for D (6 bases). V was cut by 3 bases and J by 10 bases, with 16 bases left in between. Looked up from germline, CDR1 is LGHNA and CDR2 is YSLEER. This CDR3 has 14 amino acids. CDR3 region: CASSHLVLAQEQFF. The CDR3, as DNA: TGCGCCAGCAGCCACCTTGTACTAGCACAAGAGCAGTTCTTC.

Points on this clone: The same CDR3 arises from other DNA sequences in this sample as well. The chain is built from TRBV7-3 and TRBJ2-5; no reliable D call. CDR1 and CDR2 from the germline V gene are SGHTA and FQGTGA. V lost 2 bases and J 4 bases, leaving 8 bases between the germline ends. This CDR3 spans 13 amino acids. CDR3 in DNA: TGTGCCAGCAGCTTAGGGCTTCGAGAGACCCAGTACTTC. This encodes CASSLGLRETQYF.

This chain links TRBV15 with TRBJ2-3; 8 nucleotides align to TRBD2. The V gene end was trimmed by 0 bases and the J gene end by 0 bases; junction bases not matched to a gene: 2. Germline V gene lookup returns CDR1 LNHNV and CDR2 YYDKDF (reference sequence). The CDR3 is 16 residues long. The CDR3 is CATSREASGSTDTQYF. CDR3 DNA: TGTGCCACCAGCAGAGAAGCTAGCGGGAGCACAGATACGCAGTATTTT.

In its sample, this clone is medium-sized (0.01 to 0.1%). The chain has TRBV2 and TRBJ2-1, with 7 bases identical to TRBD2. This CDR3 has 15 amino acids. J was trimmed by 6 bases and V by 1 base; bases with no gene match: 6. The germline V gene has CDR1 SNHLY and CDR2 FYNNEI. This CDR3 reads CASSEVGGGTNEQFF. As DNA, the CDR3 is TGTGCCAGCAGTGAAGTGGGGGGAGGGACCAATGAGCAGTTCTTC.

The chain employs TRBV27 and TRBJ1-2, with 7 bases identical to TRBD1. Unmatched junction bases numbered 8, after V lost 6 bases and J lost 4 bases. This CDR3 region has 14 residues. The germline CDR1 and CDR2 sequences are MNHEY and SMNVEV (reference sequence). The CDR3 DNA follows: TGTGCCAGCAGACAGGGGAAAGGGATCTATGGCTACACCTTC. Amino acid sequence: CASRQGKGIYGYTF.

Only one count was recorded for this clone. The chain recombines TRBV4-3 with TRBJ2-3; TRBD1 matches at 7 bases. Germline V CDR1 and CDR2: LGHNA, YSLEER. The V gene end was trimmed by 4 bases and the J gene end by 1 base; junction bases not matched to a gene: 2. The CDR3 is 14 amino acids. CDR3 DNA sequence: TGCGCCAGCAGCCTAGGGACAGGCACAGATACGCAGTATTTT. Translated, it gives CASSLGTGTDTQYF.

The chain recombines TRBV19 with TRBJ2-7; D possibly corresponds to TRBD1 (5 bases). V was shortened by 1 base and J by 4 bases, with 11 bases between the two germline ends. This CDR3 spans 14 amino acids. Per germline, CDR1 LNHDA and CDR2 SQIVND (reference sequence). This CDR3 is CASSIGERGYEQYF. For the CDR3, the DNA is TGTGCCAGTAGTATAGGGGAAAGGGGATACGAGCAGTACTTC.

The chain carries TRBV6-1 and TRBJ2-7; D is perhaps TRBD1 (6 bases). V was cut by 6 bases and J by 0 bases, with 9 bases left in between. Looked up from germline, CDR1 is MNHNS and CDR2 is SASEGT. This CDR3 region has 13 residues. The CDR3 protein is CASRGGSSYEQYF. The CDR3 nucleotides read TGTGCCAGCAGAGGGGGATCCTCCTACGAGCAGTACTTC.

The chain is built from TRBV9 and TRBJ1-1, with D possibly matching TRBD1 (5 bases). Trimming left V 3 bases short and J 7 bases short, with 16 bases between. The CDR3 length is 14 residues. CDR1 SGDLS and CDR2 YYNGEE come from the germline V gene. CDR3 sequence reads: CASSGGPGVVEAFF. CDR3 sequence (DNA): TGTGCCAGCAGCGGGGGCCCAGGCGTTGTTGAAGCTTTCTTT.

V usage is TRBV5-1 and J usage is TRBJ2-1; no definite D call. The germline V gene encodes CDR1 SGHRS and CDR2 YFSETQ. The CDR3 covers 12 residues. V lost 1 base to trimming and J lost 8 bases, with 7 bases between them. The CDR3 coding sequence is TGCGCCAGCAGCTTGTTCCGCGATGAGCAGTTCTTC. This codes for CASSLFRDEQFF. Variable domain in full (rest from reference TRBV5-1 and TRBJ2-1): KAGVTQTPRYLIKTRGQQVTLSCSPISGHRSVSWYQQTPGQGLQFLFEYFSETQRNKGNFPGRFSGRQFSNSRSEMNVSTLELGDSALYLCASSLFRDEQFFGPGTRLTVL.

This clone has a handful of counts. This sequence joins TRBV6-5 and TRBJ1-2; TRBD1 aligns across 8 bases. The junction had 1 base not matched to a gene; V was cut back by 4 bases and J by 6 bases. CDR3 length: 12 amino acids. The germline V gene encodes CDR1 MNHEY and CDR2 SVGAGI. The DNA for the CDR3 is TGTGCCAGCAGTTCGACAGGGGATGGCTACACCTTC. This translates into CASSSTGDGYTF.

V usage is TRBV7-2 and J usage is TRBJ2-1, with 9 nucleotides matching TRBD1. Germline CDR1 is SGHTA and CDR2 is FQGNSA. V lost 4 bases, J lost 2 bases, and 9 bases stayed unmatched. The CDR3 consists of 17 residues. For the CDR3, the DNA is TGTGCCAGCAGCTCCAGCATCGGGGACAGGGCCTACAATGAGCAGTTCTTC. Translating it yields CASSSSIGDRAYNEQFF.

The genes are TRBV28 and TRBJ1-5; 8 bases match TRBD1. The germline gives CDR1 MDHEN, CDR2 SYDVKM. V was pared by 4 bases and J by 7 bases, with 9 bases of the junction left unmatched. The length of the CDR3 is 15 residues. The CDR3 DNA is TGTGCCAGCAGTTCAGGGACAGGTCAAAGGCAGCCCCAGCATTTT. Protein: CASSSGTGQRQPQHF.